One T cell receptor (beta chain) is described in this entry. This study enrolled people aged roughly 18 to 89 from about 26 US geographic areas. Participants' reported clinical history set cohort assignment. The CDR3 loop spans 13 amino acids. V was shortened by 6 bases and J by 13 bases, with 21 bases between the two germline ends. The germline V gene has CDR1 SEHNR and CDR2 FQNEAQ (reference sequence). The data belong to a study of blood T cell repertoires in COVID-19. About the study: T cells, B-cell-depleted T cells, or PBMCs provided the cDNA or gDNA that served as material.

As originally analysed: Nucleated cell counts were estimated from reference gene primer amplification. The repertoire was sequenced with immunoSEQ multiplex PCR; TCRdb's copy has only in-frame clones and lacks some. V and J calls and clone size are those listed in that table; D and trimming were worked out from the DNA. The table records about 330,000 clones, under 90% of them present only once. This chain uses TRBV7-9 with TRBJ1-2; no firm D call. The sequenced sample consisted of PBMCs or T cells enriched from blood (not recorded which). The TCR originated in a woman aged 18 to 35 who had recovered from COVID-19. Here the CDR3 DNA reads TGTGCCAGCAGTCACCCCACCCGGGCGGACTGCACCTTC. It yields the protein CASSHPTRADCTF.